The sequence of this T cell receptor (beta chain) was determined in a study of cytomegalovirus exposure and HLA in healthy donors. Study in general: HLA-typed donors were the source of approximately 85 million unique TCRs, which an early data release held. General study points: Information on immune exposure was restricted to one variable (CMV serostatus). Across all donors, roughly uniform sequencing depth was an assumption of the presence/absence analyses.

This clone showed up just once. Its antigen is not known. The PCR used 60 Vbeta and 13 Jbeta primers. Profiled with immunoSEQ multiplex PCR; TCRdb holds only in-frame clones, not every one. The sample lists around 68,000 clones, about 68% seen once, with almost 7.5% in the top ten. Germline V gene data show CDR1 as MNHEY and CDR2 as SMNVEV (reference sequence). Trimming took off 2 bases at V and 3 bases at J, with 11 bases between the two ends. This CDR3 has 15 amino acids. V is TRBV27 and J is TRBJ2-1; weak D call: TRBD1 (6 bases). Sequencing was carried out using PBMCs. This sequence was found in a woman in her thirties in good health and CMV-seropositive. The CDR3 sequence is CASSLRQAVYNEQFF. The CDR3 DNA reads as TGTGCCAGCAGTTTAAGACAGGCTGTCTACAATGAGCAGTTCTTC.